One and the same sample provided the 12 T cell receptor beta chains below, sequenced in a study of CD8 T cells in ankylosing spondylitis. TCRdb re-called the 5' RACE reads through MiXCR, storing one row per CDR3 protein. The sample holds 250,000 to 350,000 distinct CDR3 sequences, around 21% seen once. Sequencing input: blood, either unsorted or a sorted T cell fraction (not recorded which). The receptors derive from a female donor with ankylosing spondylitis or in good health (not recorded which).

This clonotype was counted ten times or more. The chain is built from TRBV10-3 and TRBJ2-1; 9 nucleotides align to TRBD2. The CDR3 covers 19 residues. Per the germline V gene, CDR1 is ENHRY and CDR2 is SYGVKD. V shed 4 bases, J shed 0 bases, and the junction held 13 bases outside the gene matches. CDR3 nucleotides: TGTGCCATCAGTGGCTACGGACTAGCGATCACCTTCTCCTACAATGAGCAGTTCTTC. As protein: CAISGYGLAITFSYNEQFF.

This clonotype was counted many times. V and J are TRBV30 and TRBJ2-1; 11 nucleotides agree with TRBD2. The CDR3 runs 14 residues. The J segment lost 7 bases and the V segment lost 2 bases, leaving 4 bases of the junction unmatched. CDR1 is GTSNPN and CDR2 is SVGIG in the germline V gene (reference sequence). The CDR3 region has the DNA TGTGCCTGGAGTCGGCTAGCGGGAGGTAATGAGCAGTTCTTC. The encoded protein is CAWSRLAGGNEQFF.

In its sample, this clonotype was seen a few times. The genes are TRBV19 and TRBJ2-7; weak D call: TRBD1 (5 bases). Trimming removed 5 bases from V and 3 bases from J, with 17 bases in between. The CDR3 has 15 residues. From germline, CDR1 is LNHDA and CDR2 SQIVND (reference sequence). DNA for the CDR3: TGTGCCAGTAGTCCCCGCCAGGGTCCAGGCTACGAGCAGTACTTC. This sequence encodes CASSPRQGPGYEQYF.

The table lists this clonotype with a few counts. The V and J genes are TRBV3-1 and TRBJ1-3; D is possibly TRBD1 (5 bases). Looked up from germline, CDR1 is LGHDT and CDR2 is YNNKEL (reference sequence). CDR3 length equals 13 residues. V lost 6 bases to trimming and J lost 4 bases, with 10 bases between them. The CDR3 here is CASRDAGGNTIYF. The CDR3 DNA is TGTGCCAGCAGGGACGCAGGGGGAAACACCATATATTTT.

The chain couples TRBV6-1 to TRBJ2-1; TRBD2 matches 8 bases. The CDR3 extends over 14 amino acids. CDR1 and CDR2 (germline): MNHNS, SASEGT. V shed 7 bases and J 10 bases; nucleotides not matched to a gene: 12. In DNA, the CDR3 is TGTGCCAGCACCCAGCGGGAGCGGGTTTCCGAGCAGTTCTTC. Its protein product is CASTQRERVSEQFF.

V usage is TRBV20-1 and J usage is TRBJ1-1; a possible D gene is TRBD1 (5 bases). The CDR3 spans 14 residues. V was trimmed by 0 bases and J by 4 bases, leaving 12 bases between them. The V gene's germline CDR1 is DFQATT and CDR2 SNEGSKA (reference sequence). The CDR3 DNA is TGCAGTGCTAGAGATTGGGGGAGGGGCACTGAAGCTTTCTTT. Protein: CSARDWGRGTEAFF.

This clonotype was seen a handful of times. The genes are TRBV20-1 and TRBJ1-2, with D possibly being TRBD1 (6 bases). Between the trimmed V and J ends, which lost 5 bases and 9 bases, there was a span of 13 bases. Germline lookup yields CDR1 DFQATT and CDR2 SNEGSKA (reference sequence). The CDR3 length is 11 residues. The CDR3: CSAVPDRSYTF. DNA for the CDR3: TGCAGTGCTGTGCCGGACAGAAGCTACACCTTC.

Regarding this clonotype: This may come from a read error, since a much larger clone is one base off. The rearrangement links TRBV28 to TRBJ2-2; 8 bases match TRBD2. The V segment lost 10 bases and the J segment 0 bases; nucleotides outside the gene matches: 10. This CDR3 spans 16 amino acids. Germline CDR1 and CDR2: MDHEN and SYDVKM. The CDR3 DNA follows: TGTGCCATCCCTTTGGGTAGCGGGGCGAACACCGGGGAGCTGTTTTTT. It specifies CAIPLGSGANTGELFF.

The chain recombines TRBV7-6 with TRBJ2-7, with no clear D. Germline assignment: CDR1 SGHVS and CDR2 FNYEAQ. The CDR3 has 13 amino acids. V was shortened by 2 bases and J by 5 bases, with 10 bases between the two germline ends. The CDR3 nucleotides read TGTGCCAGCAGCTTATTGTCCGGAGACGAGCAGTACTTC. Protein: CASSLLSGDEQYF. The entire variable domain, with the rest obtained from reference TRBV7-6 and TRBJ2-7, is as follows: GAGVSQSPRYKVTKRGQDVALRCDPISGHVSLYWYRQALGQGPEFLTYFNYEAQQDKSGLPNDRFSAERPEGSISTLTIQRTEQRDSAMYRCASSLLSGDEQYFGPGTRLTVT.

This clonotype came up many times. This chain uses TRBV20-1 with TRBJ2-7; the D gene is possibly TRBD2 (6 bases). Between the trimmed V and J ends, which lost 6 bases and 2 bases, there was a span of 11 bases. This CDR3 is 12 amino acids long. Germline CDR1 DFQATT, CDR2 SNEGSKA (reference sequence). The CDR3 sequence is CSARRETYEQYF. The CDR3, as DNA: TGCAGTGCCCGGCGGGAAACCTACGAGCAGTACTTC.

This clonotype turned up a few times. The chain is built from TRBV20-1 and TRBJ1-2; 8 bases fit TRBD1. The CDR3 is 15 residues long. Germline V lookup: CDR1 DFQATT, CDR2 SNEGSKA (reference sequence). V was pared by 5 bases and J by 5 bases, with 13 bases of the junction left unmatched. The CDR3 sequence is CSARPRGQGAYGYTF. The CDR3 bases are TGCAGTGCTCGGCCGAGAGGGCAGGGGGCTTATGGCTACACCTTC.

This clonotype has more than one count but fewer than ten. The J gene is TRBJ1-2, the V gene TRBV20-1; D remains ambiguous. The length of the CDR3 is 13 residues. Germline V gene lookup returns CDR1 DFQATT and CDR2 SNEGSKA (reference sequence). Between the trimmed V and J ends, which lost 2 bases and 4 bases, there was a span of 11 bases. The CDR3 sequence is CSARSRDSYGYTF. For the CDR3, the DNA is TGCAGTGCTAGATCCCGGGATTCCTATGGCTACACCTTC.